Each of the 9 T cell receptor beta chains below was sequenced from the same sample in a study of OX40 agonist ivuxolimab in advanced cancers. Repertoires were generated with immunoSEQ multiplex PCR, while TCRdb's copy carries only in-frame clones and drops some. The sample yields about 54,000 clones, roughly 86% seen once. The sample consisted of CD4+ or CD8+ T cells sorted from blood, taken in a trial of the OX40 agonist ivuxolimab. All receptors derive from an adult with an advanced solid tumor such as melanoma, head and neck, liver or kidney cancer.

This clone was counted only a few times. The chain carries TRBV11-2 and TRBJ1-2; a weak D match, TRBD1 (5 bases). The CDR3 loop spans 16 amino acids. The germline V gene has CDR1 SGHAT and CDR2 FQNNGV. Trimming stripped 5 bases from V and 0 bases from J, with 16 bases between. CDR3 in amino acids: CASSPDLTAANYGYTF. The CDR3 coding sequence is TGTGCCAGCAGCCCAGACCTGACAGCTGCTAACTATGGCTACACCTTC.

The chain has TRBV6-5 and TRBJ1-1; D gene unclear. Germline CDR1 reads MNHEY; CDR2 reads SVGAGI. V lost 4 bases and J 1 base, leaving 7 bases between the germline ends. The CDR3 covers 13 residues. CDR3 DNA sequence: TGTGCCAGCAGTTGGGAGAAGAACACTGAAGCTTTCTTT. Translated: CASSWEKNTEAFF.

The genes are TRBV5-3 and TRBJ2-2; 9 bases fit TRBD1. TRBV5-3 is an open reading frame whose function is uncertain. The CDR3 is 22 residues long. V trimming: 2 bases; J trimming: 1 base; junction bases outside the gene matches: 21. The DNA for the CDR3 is TGTGCCAGAAGCTTAGGCACCACCAAACCCCGAGGACAGGGGAGGAACACCGGGGAGCTGTTTTTT. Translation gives CARSLGTTKPRGQGRNTGELFF.

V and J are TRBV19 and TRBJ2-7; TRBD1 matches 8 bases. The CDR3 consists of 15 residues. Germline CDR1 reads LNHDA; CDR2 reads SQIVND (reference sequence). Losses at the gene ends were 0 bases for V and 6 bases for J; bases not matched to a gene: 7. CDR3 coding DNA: TGTGCCAGTAGTATAGAACGGACAGGGTTTGGCGAGCAGTACTTC. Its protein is CASSIERTGFGEQYF.

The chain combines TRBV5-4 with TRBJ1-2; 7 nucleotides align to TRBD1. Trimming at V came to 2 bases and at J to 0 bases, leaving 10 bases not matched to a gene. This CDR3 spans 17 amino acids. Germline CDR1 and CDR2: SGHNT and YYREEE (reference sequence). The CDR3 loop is CASSFRQGLVPNYGYTF. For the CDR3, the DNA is TGTGCCAGCAGCTTCCGACAGGGTTTGGTCCCTAACTATGGCTACACCTTC. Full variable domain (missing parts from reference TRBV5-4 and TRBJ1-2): ETGVTQSPTHLIKTRGQQVTLRCSSQSGHNTVSWYQQALGQGPQFIFQYYREEENGRGNFPPRFSGLQFPNYSSELNVNALELDDSALYLCASSFRQGLVPNYGYTFGSGTRLTVV.

The chain's CDR3 is CASSFGQGARGQETQYF. For the CDR3, the DNA is TGTGCCAGCAGCTTCGGACAGGGGGCAAGGGGGCAAGAGACCCAGTACTTC. V and J are TRBV7-9 and TRBJ2-5; 11 bases are shared with TRBD1. This CDR3 is built from 17 residues. The germline CDR1 and CDR2 sequences are SEHNR and FQNEAQ (reference sequence). After removal of 3 bases from V and 2 bases from J, the junction contained 8 bases not matched to a gene. The variable domain in full, completed from reference TRBV7-9 and TRBJ2-5, reads DTGVSQNPRHKITKRGQNVTFRCDPISEHNRLYWYRQTLGQGPEFLTYFQNEAQLEKSRLLSDRFSAERPKGSFSTLEIQRTEQGDSAMYLCASSFGQGARGQETQYFGPGTRLLVL.

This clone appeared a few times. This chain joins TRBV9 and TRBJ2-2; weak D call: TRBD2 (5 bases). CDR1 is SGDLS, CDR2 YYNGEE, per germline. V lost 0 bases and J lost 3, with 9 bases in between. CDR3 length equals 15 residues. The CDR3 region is CASSVASGYTGELFF. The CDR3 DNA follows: TGTGCCAGCAGCGTAGCTTCGGGATACACCGGGGAGCTGTTTTTT.

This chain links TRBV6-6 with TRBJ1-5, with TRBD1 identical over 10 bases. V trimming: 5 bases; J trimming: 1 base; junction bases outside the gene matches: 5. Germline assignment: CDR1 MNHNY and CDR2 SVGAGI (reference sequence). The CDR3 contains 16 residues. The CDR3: CASSQGQGLSNQPQHF. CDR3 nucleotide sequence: TGTGCCAGCAGTCAGGGACAGGGGCTCAGCAATCAGCCCCAGCATTTT.

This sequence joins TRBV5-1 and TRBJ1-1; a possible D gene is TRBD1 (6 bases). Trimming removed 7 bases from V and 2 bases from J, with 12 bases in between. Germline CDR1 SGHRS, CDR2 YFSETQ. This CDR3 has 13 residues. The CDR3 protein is CASGKGGNTEAFF. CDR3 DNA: TGCGCCAGCGGAAAAGGGGGTAACACTGAAGCTTTCTTT.